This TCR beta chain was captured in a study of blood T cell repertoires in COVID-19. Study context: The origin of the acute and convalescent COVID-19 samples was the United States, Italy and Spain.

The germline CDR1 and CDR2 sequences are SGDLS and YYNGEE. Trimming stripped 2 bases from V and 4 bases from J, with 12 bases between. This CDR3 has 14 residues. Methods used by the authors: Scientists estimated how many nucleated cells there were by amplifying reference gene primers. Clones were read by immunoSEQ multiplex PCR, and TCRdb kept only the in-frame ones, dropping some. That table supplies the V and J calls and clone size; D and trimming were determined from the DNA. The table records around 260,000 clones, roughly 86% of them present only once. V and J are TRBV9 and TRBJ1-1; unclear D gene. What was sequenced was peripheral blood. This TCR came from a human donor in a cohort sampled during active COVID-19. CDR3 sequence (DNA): TGTGCCAGCAGCGTTTTAGCCGGTGGCACTGAAGCTTTCTTT. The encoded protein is CASSVLAGGTEAFF.